This T cell receptor (beta chain) is from a study of blood T cell repertoires in COVID-19. Germline V gene lookup returns CDR1 SQVTM and CDR2 ANQGSEA. This CDR3 contains 13 residues. The V gene lost 5 bases and the J gene lost 5 bases, with 15 bases spanning the gap. Here immunoSEQ multiplex PCR was the method, and the copy in TCRdb shows in-frame clones only, minus some. The top ten clones hold 2.5% to 3% of a sample with approximately 350,000 clones, around 88% of them seen once. This sequence originates from a young man with active or convalescent COVID-19. Sequencing was performed on peripheral blood. The V and J genes are TRBV29-1 and TRBJ2-5; tentatively, D is TRBD2 (6 bases). For the CDR3, the DNA is TGCAGCGTTCTAGGAGGGGTAATGGAGACCCAGTACTTC. Encoded protein: CSVLGGVMETQYF.